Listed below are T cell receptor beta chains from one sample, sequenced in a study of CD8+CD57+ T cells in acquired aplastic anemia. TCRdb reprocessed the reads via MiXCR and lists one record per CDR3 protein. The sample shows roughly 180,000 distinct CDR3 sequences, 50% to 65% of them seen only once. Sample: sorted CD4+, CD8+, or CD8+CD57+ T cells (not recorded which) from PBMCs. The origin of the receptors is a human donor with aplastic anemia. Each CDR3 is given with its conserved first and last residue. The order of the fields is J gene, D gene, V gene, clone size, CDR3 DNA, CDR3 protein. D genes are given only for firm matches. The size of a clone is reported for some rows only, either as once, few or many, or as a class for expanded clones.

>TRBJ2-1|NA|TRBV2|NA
TGTGCCAGCAGTCCCGAAGCCGGACTATGGTCGCACGATGAGCGGTTCTTC
CASSPEAGLWSHDERFF
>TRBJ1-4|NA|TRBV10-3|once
TGTGCCATCAGCGGGGGATCGTCATCTGAAAAACTGTTTTTT
CAISGGSSSEKLFF
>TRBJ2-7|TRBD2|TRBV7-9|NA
TGTGCCAGCAGCTCGCCGGGGACTACATACGAGCAGTACTTC
CASSSPGTTYEQYF
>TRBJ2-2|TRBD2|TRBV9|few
TGTGCCAGCAGCCTTACAGCGGGGGTGAACACCGGGGAGCTGTTTTTT
CASSLTAGVNTGELFF
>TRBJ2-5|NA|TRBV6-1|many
TGTGCCAGCAGTGAAGATGACAGTCCTCAAGAGACCCAGTACTTC
CASSEDDSPQETQYF
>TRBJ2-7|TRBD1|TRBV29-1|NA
TGCAGCGGAGGACAGGGCTACGAGCAGTACTTC
CSGGQGYEQYF
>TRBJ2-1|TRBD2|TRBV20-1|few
TGCAGTGCGAGGGTGGCGGGGGACTACAATGAGCAGTTCTTC
CSARVAGDYNEQFF
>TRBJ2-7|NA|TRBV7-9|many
TGTGCCAGCAGCCCGAGCGCCACCTACGAGCAGTACTTC
CASSPSATYEQYF
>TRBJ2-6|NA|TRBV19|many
TGTGCCAGTATAACCGGGACAAGGTCTGGGGCCAACGTCCTGACTTTC
CASITGTRSGANVLTF
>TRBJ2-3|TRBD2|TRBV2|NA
TGTGCCAGCATTCCGGCCGCCATACGGGGGGGCCACGCAGATACGCAGTATTTT
CASIPAAIRGGHADTQYF
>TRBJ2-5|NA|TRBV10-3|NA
TGTGCCATTGGGCGAGAGCAAGAGGCCCAGTACTTC
CAIGREQEAQYF
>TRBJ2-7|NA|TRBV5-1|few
TGTGCCAGCAGCCCGGGTGGTGAGCAGTACTTC
CASSPGGEQYF
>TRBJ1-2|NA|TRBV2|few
TGTGCCAGCAGGGACAATAACTATGGCTACACCTTC
CASRDNNYGYTF
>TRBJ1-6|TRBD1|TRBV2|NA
TGTGCCAGCAGTGAGGGGGACAGGGGTAATTCACCCCTCCACTTT
CASSEGDRGNSPLHF
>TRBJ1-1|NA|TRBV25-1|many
TGTGCCAGCAGTCCGAGGGGGGAACGGCCTGAAGCTTTCTTT
CASSPRGERPEAFF
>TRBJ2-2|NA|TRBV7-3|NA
TGTGCCAGCAGCTTAATGCAGGGTTTGACCGGGGAGCTGTTTTTT
CASSLMQGLTGELFF
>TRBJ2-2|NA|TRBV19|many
TGTGCCAGTAGTATGACCGGGGAGCTGTTTTTT
CASSMTGELFF
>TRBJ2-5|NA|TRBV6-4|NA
TGTGCCAGCAAGGGGGGGCCAGAGACCCAGTACTTC
CASKGGPETQYF
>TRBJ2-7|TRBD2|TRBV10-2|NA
TGCGCCAGCAGTGAGATGCGGGGGGCTCCGAGCGAGCAGTACTTC
CASSEMRGAPSEQYF